This TCR beta chain was captured by sequencing in a study of cytomegalovirus exposure and HLA in healthy donors. Note on this clone: Its antigen is not identified.

General study points: Listed as cytomegalovirus-associated were about 160 TCR beta chains. Later analysis found that TCR beta chains associated with HLA were more clonally expanded than other, equally common chains. A prior analysis recorded that most TCR beta V segments were productive about 87% or about 30% of the time.

The PCR had 60 Vbeta and 13 Jbeta primers. This table comes from immunoSEQ multiplex PCR, and its TCRdb copy is limited to in-frame clones, with some not included. The repertoire includes just over 150,000 clones, over 65% of them detected once, and 6% to 7.5% sits in the top ten. The germline V and J ends were trimmed by 5 bases and 8 bases, with 19 bases remaining between them. The CDR3 length is 14 residues. Germline values: CDR1 SGHNT, CDR2 YENEEA. V and J are TRBV11-3 and TRBJ2-7; D may be TRBD1 (5 bases). This receptor was obtained from a man aged 35 to 55 in good health and CMV-seropositive. The source material was PBMCs. The CDR3 region has the DNA TGTGCCAGCAGCCAAGGTCAGGGTTCTTTTAAGCAGTACTTC. Translating gives CASSQGQGSFKQYF.